What follows are 20 T cell receptor beta chains derived from one specimen sequenced in a study of blood T cells in healthy people across ages. With a J-beta primer mix and a sample-barcoded 5' primer, a second PCR ran 7 to 11 cycles. TCRdb recomputed calls from the 5' RACE reads with MiXCR, one row per CDR3 protein. Found here are hundreds of thousands of distinct CDR3 sequences, around two fifths of them singletons; the top ten hold roughly a fifth. The sample consisted of blood. The receptors were sampled from a man between 60 and 75 years old in good health.

The chain joins TRBV3-1 to TRBJ2-3; unclear D gene. V shed 3 bases and J shed 0 bases, with 7 bases lying between them. The CDR3 contains 14 residues. CDR1 LGHDT and CDR2 YNNKEL come from the germline V gene (reference sequence). CDR3 sequence (DNA): TGTGCCAGCAGCCACGCACGTAGCACAGATACGCAGTATTTT. It yields the protein CASSHARSTDTQYF.

The chain carries TRBV20-1 and TRBJ2-1, with D perhaps TRBD1 (6 bases). The CDR3 spans 15 residues. The germline gives CDR1 DFQATT, CDR2 SNEGSKA (reference sequence). Deletions cut 6 bases from V and 0 bases from J, with 15 bases between. This CDR3 is CSAPRQDSSYNEQFF. The CDR3 DNA sequence: TGCAGTGCCCCGCGACAGGACAGCTCCTACAATGAGCAGTTCTTC.

The V call is TRBV6-6, the J call TRBJ2-5, with 7 positions matching TRBD2. V shed 4 bases and J 1 base; nucleotides not matched to a gene: 3. CDR3 size: 14 residues. Germline V gives CDR1 MNHNY, CDR2 SVGAGI (reference sequence). This chain's CDR3 is CASSCGRGQETQYF. Here the CDR3 DNA reads TGTGCCAGCAGTTGCGGGAGAGGCCAAGAGACCCAGTACTTC.

This clonotype has just a few counts. CDR3 residues: CASSSLQGGEQYF. As DNA, the CDR3 is TGTGCCAGCAGCAGCCTACAGGGTGGCGAGCAGTACTTC. This chain joins TRBV14 and TRBJ2-7, with D possibly being TRBD1 (6 bases). The CDR3 loop spans 13 amino acids. V was clipped by 5 bases and J by 6 bases, with 14 bases between them. CDR1 is SGHDN, CDR2 FVKESK, per germline. The variable domain in full, completed from reference TRBV14 and TRBJ2-7, reads EAGVTQFPSHSVIEKGQTVTLRCDPISGHDNLYWYRRVMGKEIKFLLHFVKESKQDESGMPNNRFLAERTGGTYSTLKVQPAELEDSGVYFCASSSLQGGEQYFGPGTRLTVT.

This clonotype occurred a few times. The gene calls are TRBV7-9 and TRBJ2-7, with TRBD2 identical over 7 bases. The J call may be mistaken, given a closer DNA end match to TRBJ2-5. Per the germline V gene, CDR1 is SEHNR and CDR2 is FQNEAQ (reference sequence). The CDR3 sequence is 14 residues long. The CDR3 sequence: CASSLPSGPETQYF. The CDR3 DNA reads as TGTGCCAGCAGCCTACCTAGCGGACCTGAGACCCAGTACTTC.

This chain links TRBV7-2 with TRBJ1-1; tentative D call: TRBD1 (5 bases). Trimming stripped 2 bases from V and 11 bases from J, with 12 bases between. CDR1 is SGHTA and CDR2 is FQGNSA in the germline V gene. CDR3 length: 12 amino acids. The CDR3: CASSLPRQRAFF. CDR3 DNA sequence: TGTGCCAGCAGCTTACCGAGACAGAGGGCTTTCTTT.

This clonotype was seen more than once but under ten times. The rearrangement links TRBV7-9 to TRBJ2-7; D is tentatively TRBD1 or TRBD2 (6 bases each). With 9 bases removed from V and 4 bases from J, the gap between germline ends came to 10 bases. In germline, CDR1 is SEHNR, CDR2 FQNEAQ (reference sequence). The CDR3 consists of 11 residues. In DNA, the CDR3 is TGTGCCAGTCAAGGGGGGTACGAGCAGTACTTC. It encodes CASQGGYEQYF.

This clonotype has more than one count but fewer than ten. The chain carries TRBV5-5 and TRBJ2-3; D unresolved. Germline loops: CDR1 SGHKS, CDR2 YYEKEE (reference sequence). The CDR3 runs to 15 residues. The germline V and J ends were trimmed by 0 bases and 2 bases, with 10 bases remaining between them. CDR3 in DNA: TGTGCCAGCAGCTTGGTTCTGGTCCCCACAGATACGCAGTATTTT. As protein: CASSLVLVPTDTQYF. The full variable domain, in which reference TRBV5-5 and TRBJ2-3 provide the parts outside the CDR3, is DAGVTQSPTHLIKTRGQQVTLRCSPISGHKSVSWYQQVLGQGPQFIFQYYEKEERGRGNFPDRFSARQFPNYSSELNVNALLLGDSALYLCASSLVLVPTDTQYFGPGTRLTVL.

This clonotype was counted ten times or more. This chain joins TRBV7-2 and TRBJ2-7; 8 nucleotides agree with TRBD1. Germline assignment: CDR1 SGHTA and CDR2 FQGNSA. There are 15 residues in the CDR3. The J segment lost 4 bases and the V segment lost 8 bases, leaving 13 bases of the junction unmatched. DNA of the CDR3: TGTGCCAGCGGAGGGGGGACAGGTTCGCTATACGAGCAGTACTTC. Translated: CASGGGTGSLYEQYF.

This clonotype was picked up a small number of times. The J gene is TRBJ1-2, the V gene TRBV20-1, with D possibly TRBD1 on 5 matching bases. CDR3 length: 13 residues. V lost 5 bases and J 3 bases, leaving 13 bases between the germline ends. Germline V gene data show CDR1 as DFQATT and CDR2 as SNEGSKA (reference sequence). The CDR3 DNA follows: TGCAGTGCTCCAAACCGGGGGTACTATGGCTACACCTTC. This codes for CSAPNRGYYGYTF.

V and J are TRBV6-5 and TRBJ2-5; D uncertain. Trimming cost V 4 bases and J 4 bases, with 16 bases left between them. Germline values: CDR1 MNHEY, CDR2 SVGAGI. The CDR3 contains 15 residues. CDR3 residues: CASSSGSWGGETQYF. The CDR3 DNA sequence: TGTGCCAGCAGTTCTGGGTCGTGGGGTGGAGAGACCCAGTACTTC.

For the CDR3, the DNA is TGCAGCGTTCGGGCAGAGACAGGGGATCAGCCCCAGCATTTT. Amino acids: CSVRAETGDQPQHF. The chain recombines TRBV29-1 with TRBJ1-5; 8 bases line up with TRBD1. Per germline, CDR1 SQVTM and CDR2 ANQGSEA. The CDR3 loop spans 14 amino acids. The V and J ends lost 5 bases and 5 bases, in that order; junction bases with no gene match: 8.

The chain carries TRBV11-2 and TRBJ2-5; the match to TRBD2 covers 7 bases. The J call is in doubt because the DNA end fits TRBJ2-7 better. The CDR3 has 10 residues. Per germline, CDR1 SGHAT and CDR2 FQNNGV. The CDR3 loop is CASGGGEQYF. The CDR3 nucleotides read TGTGCCAGCGGGGGGGGCGAGCAGTACTTC.

V is TRBV20-1 and J is TRBJ2-5, with 8 bases matching TRBD2. V shed 6 bases, J shed 1 base, and the junction held 13 bases outside the gene matches. The CDR3 extends over 16 amino acids. CDR1 and CDR2 from the germline V gene are DFQATT and SNEGSKA (reference sequence). CDR3 sequence (DNA): TGCAGTGCATCGGGACTAGGTCTGGGGTTCCAAGAGACCCAGTACTTC. Translating it yields CSASGLGLGFQETQYF.

The chain uses TRBV7-6 and TRBJ2-3; D not resolved. This CDR3 region has 15 residues. The ends were cut back, 1 base at V and 2 bases at J, with 10 bases in the middle. The germline V gene has CDR1 SGHVS and CDR2 FNYEAQ. This CDR3 reads CASSLGHKNTDTQYF. DNA for the CDR3: TGTGCCAGCAGCTTAGGCCATAAAAACACAGATACGCAGTATTTT.

As for this clonotype: A junction boundary mismatches the germline segment, possibly from a read error. The chain joins TRBV9 to TRBJ2-2; 7 bases are shared with TRBD1. This CDR3 region has 16 residues. Germline V gene data show CDR1 as SGDLS and CDR2 as YYNGEE. The CDR3, as DNA: TGTGCCAGCAGCGTAGCTGACAGGGCGGTGACCGGAGAGCTGTTTTTT. It translates to CASSVADRAVTGELFF.

A few counts support this clonotype. The rearrangement links TRBV20-1 to TRBJ1-6; no clear D. This CDR3 is built from 14 residues. Germline V CDR1 and CDR2: DFQATT, SNEGSKA (reference sequence). V lost 4 bases and J 8 bases, leaving 15 bases between the germline ends. The DNA for the CDR3 is TGCAGTGCTACTAACGGCGGAGTCCATTCACCCCTCCACTTT. Its protein product is CSATNGGVHSPLHF.

This chain links TRBV6-5 with TRBJ1-1; D is ambiguous. The CDR3 covers 12 residues. CDR1 and CDR2 from the germline V gene are MNHEY and SVGAGI. Between the trimmed V and J ends, which lost 4 bases and 5 bases, there was a span of 8 bases. CDR3 in amino acids: CASSSTWTEAFF. DNA of the CDR3: TGTGCCAGCAGTTCTACCTGGACTGAAGCTTTCTTT.

Worth noting for this clonotype: A much larger clone sits a single nucleotide away, making a read error possible. This chain joins TRBV7-2 and TRBJ2-7, with D possibly matching TRBD1 (6 bases). Per germline, CDR1 SGHTA and CDR2 FQGNSA. The CDR3 length is 14 residues. V lost 5 bases, J lost 7 bases, and 18 bases lay in between. Here the CDR3 reads CASSLDRRNNEQYF. The CDR3 DNA follows: TGTGCCAGCAGCCTTGACAGGAGAAACAATGAGCAGTACTTC.

V is TRBV27 and J is TRBJ1-1, with D perhaps TRBD1 (5 bases). CDR1 MNHEY and CDR2 SMNVEV come from the germline V gene (reference sequence). The CDR3 extends over 15 amino acids. The ends were cut back, 2 bases at V and 4 bases at J, with 14 bases in the middle. The CDR3 DNA reads as TGTGCCAGCAGTTTACAGGGTAGTCGAATCACTGAAGCTTTCTTT. The encoded protein is CASSLQGSRITEAFF.